The T cell receptor (beta chain) described here comes from a study of blood T cell repertoires in COVID-19. The V and J ends lost 7 bases and 4 bases respectively, with 17 bases between them. The CDR3 is 15 amino acids. CDR1 LNHDA and CDR2 SQIVND come from the germline V gene (reference sequence). The table came from immunoSEQ multiplex PCR; TCRdb's copy has only in-frame clones and leaves some out. This sample yields 80,000 to 100,000 clones, of which around four fifths are seen a single time; 16% belongs to the top ten. The sequence was obtained from a human donor in a cohort sampled during active COVID-19. This chain connects TRBV19 to TRBJ1-5; the D gene is possibly TRBD1 (5 bases). The sequenced material came from peripheral blood. The CDR3 region is CASTENGRANQPQHF. The CDR3 DNA is TGTGCCAGTACCGAGAACGGCAGGGCGAATCAGCCCCAGCATTTT.